Each of the 32 T cell receptor beta chains below was sequenced from the same sample in a study of cytomegalovirus exposure and HLA in healthy donors. Profiling relied on immunoSEQ multiplex PCR, and the TCRdb table lists in-frame clones only, not all of them. The repertoire consists of some 320,000 clones, with about 85% occurring once and the leading ten covering approximately 1.2%. Sequenced sample: PBMCs. All receptors come from a young woman in good health and CMV-seropositive.

The chain combines TRBV5-1 with TRBJ2-4; D may be TRBD1 (6 bases). The CDR3 length is 14 residues. Germline assignment: CDR1 SGHRS and CDR2 YFSETQ. V lost 4 bases to trimming and J lost 4 bases, with 12 bases between them. CDR3 sequence reads: CASSGPGTKNIQYF. The CDR3 region has the DNA TGCGCCAGCAGCGGACCGGGGACAAAAAACATTCAGTACTTC.

The chain employs TRBV15 and TRBJ2-5, with 7 bases matching TRBD2. The CDR3 loop spans 17 amino acids. Germline V gene data show CDR1 as LNHNV and CDR2 as YYDKDF (reference sequence). V lost 5 bases and J lost 1; bases outside the gene matches: 13. CDR3 nucleotides: TGTGCCACCAGCCAATCAAGGGGAACGGGGGGCCAAGAGACCCAGTACTTC. Amino acids: CATSQSRGTGGQETQYF.

This chain links TRBV20-1 with TRBJ2-4; D remains ambiguous. The CDR3 contains 11 residues. Per the germline V gene, CDR1 is DFQATT and CDR2 is SNEGSKA (reference sequence). Trimming took off 2 bases at V and 6 bases at J, with 5 bases between the two ends. The CDR3 is CSARSSNIQYF. The CDR3 bases are TGCAGTGCTAGAAGCTCAAACATTCAGTACTTC.

The chain has TRBV6-1 and TRBJ2-7, with a possible D match to TRBD1 (6 bases). Trimming stripped 3 bases from V and 0 bases from J, with 9 bases between. CDR3 length equals 14 residues. The germline V gene encodes CDR1 MNHNS and CDR2 SASEGT. The CDR3 sequence is CASSDRDTSYEQYF. CDR3 bases: TGTGCCAGCAGTGATAGGGACACCTCCTACGAGCAGTACTTC.

This chain links TRBV18 with TRBJ1-5; possible D gene TRBD1, 6 bases. V lost 4 bases, J lost 5 bases, and 12 bases lay in between. CDR1 is KGHSH, CDR2 LQKENI, per germline. The CDR3 is made up of 14 amino acids. The CDR3 region is CASSQQQGYQPQHF. The CDR3 nucleotides read TGTGCCAGCTCACAACAACAGGGATATCAGCCCCAGCATTTT. The full variable domain, rest sourced from reference TRBV18 and TRBJ1-5, is NAGVMQNPRHLVRRRGQEARLRCSPMKGHSHVYWYRQLPEEGLKFMVYLQKENIIDESGMPKERFSAEFPKEGPSILRIQQVVRGDSAAYFCASSQQQGYQPQHFGDGTRLSIL.

The chain has TRBV6-5 and TRBJ2-4, with TRBD1 matching 10 bases. Trimming removed 6 bases from V and 8 bases from J; junction bases left unmatched: 7. CDR3 length: 14 amino acids. Germline V gives CDR1 MNHEY, CDR2 SVGAGI. CDR3 sequence reads: CASRVTGGEDIQYF. Written as DNA, the CDR3 is TGTGCCAGCAGAGTGACAGGGGGCGAGGACATTCAGTACTTC.

The chain couples TRBV28 to TRBJ2-2; D is ambiguous. This CDR3 contains 15 residues. Germline lookup yields CDR1 MDHEN and CDR2 SYDVKM. V shed 3 bases and J shed 6 bases, with 14 bases lying between them. This chain's CDR3 is CASSLVRLRAGELFF. CDR3 DNA: TGTGCCAGCAGTTTGGTGCGGTTACGAGCCGGGGAGCTGTTTTTT.

CDR3 region: CASEGQVPYEQYF. In nucleotides, the CDR3 is TGTGCCAGCGAGGGACAGGTCCCCTACGAGCAGTACTTC. The chain joins TRBV2 to TRBJ2-7; TRBD1 agrees at 8 bases. V lost 8 bases to trimming and J lost 2 bases; unmatched junction nucleotides: 5. Germline assignment: CDR1 SNHLY and CDR2 FYNNEI. The CDR3 is 13 residues long.

The CDR3 sequence is CASSLSRGGPGPQYF. The CDR3 nucleotides are TGTGCCAGCAGTTTATCGAGGGGGGGGCCGGGTCCGCAGTATTTT. The genes are TRBV27 and TRBJ2-3; the D gene is possibly TRBD2 (7 bases). The CDR3 contains 15 residues. Germline V lookup: CDR1 MNHEY, CDR2 SMNVEV (reference sequence). V was clipped by 0 bases and J by 10 bases, with 17 bases between them.

V usage is TRBV5-4 and J usage is TRBJ2-7, with 9 bases that match TRBD2. The CDR3 is 16 residues long. Germline trimming cut 6 bases from V and 5 bases from J; bases unmatched to any gene: 15. Germline V gene data show CDR1 as SGHNT and CDR2 as YYREEE (reference sequence). The CDR3 sequence: CASTEATKREVNEQYF. CDR3 sequence (DNA): TGTGCCAGCACCGAAGCTACGAAGCGGGAGGTAAACGAGCAGTACTTC.

The chain is built from TRBV6-1 and TRBJ2-3; D may be TRBD1 (6 bases). The V gene lost 5 bases and the J gene lost 1 base, with 13 bases spanning the gap. From germline, CDR1 is MNHNS and CDR2 SASEGT. The CDR3 covers 15 residues. The CDR3 DNA follows: TGTGCCAGCAGTCTGACGAGACAGGGCACAGATACGCAGTATTTT. It translates to CASSLTRQGTDTQYF.

V is TRBV7-9 and J is TRBJ2-7; D is perhaps TRBD2 (5 bases). V shed 1 base and J shed 0 bases, with 13 bases lying between them. Germline CDR1 SEHNR, CDR2 FQNEAQ (reference sequence). CDR3 length: 16 residues. The CDR3 nucleotides are TGTGCCAGCAGCTTAGTCGGTTGGGGAGACTCCTACGAGCAGTACTTC. It specifies CASSLVGWGDSYEQYF.

This clone appeared a few times. The chain uses TRBV7-6 and TRBJ2-7; 9 nucleotides agree with TRBD1. This CDR3 has 14 residues. Trimming at V came to 4 bases and at J to 5 bases, leaving 6 bases not matched to a gene. The germline gives CDR1 SGHVS, CDR2 FNYEAQ. This CDR3 reads CASSSGTGRDEQYF. The CDR3 DNA sequence: TGTGCCAGCAGCTCCGGGACAGGGAGGGACGAGCAGTACTTC.

The rearrangement joins TRBV7-3 to TRBJ1-1; D call uncertain. Germline V CDR1 and CDR2: SGHTA, FQGTGA. Trimming stripped 11 bases from V and 0 bases from J, with 28 bases between. The CDR3 covers 18 residues. The CDR3 is CALHRSLIVFWVNTEAFF. The CDR3 region has the DNA TGTGCCTTACACCGCAGCTTAATCGTATTTTGGGTGAACACTGAAGCTTTCTTT.

The V call is TRBV5-6, the J call TRBJ1-2, with D unresolved. CDR3 size: 14 residues. Trimming took 4 bases from V and 5 from J, leaving 15 bases between them. The V gene's germline CDR1 is SGHDT and CDR2 YYEEEE. The CDR3 DNA follows: TGTGCCAGCAGCAACCCCCTCCTATGGTATGGCTACACCTTC. Protein product: CASSNPLLWYGYTF.

The V call is TRBV30, the J call TRBJ2-7, with D maybe TRBD1 (6 bases). V was shortened by 3 bases and J by 0 bases, with 12 bases between the two germline ends. From germline, CDR1 is GTSNPN and CDR2 SVGIG (reference sequence). This CDR3 is 14 amino acids long. The CDR3, as DNA: TGTGCCTGGAGGAGCCCAGGGGACTCCTACGAGCAGTACTTC. This sequence encodes CAWRSPGDSYEQYF.

The chain has TRBV27 and TRBJ2-7; TRBD2 agrees at 10 bases. This CDR3 comprises 16 residues. Germline V gives CDR1 MNHEY, CDR2 SMNVEV (reference sequence). Germline trimming cut 1 base from V and 3 bases from J; bases unmatched to any gene: 6. CDR3 region: CASSLYGLAEFYEQYF. The CDR3 nucleotides read TGTGCCAGCAGTTTATACGGACTAGCGGAATTCTACGAGCAGTACTTC.

The V gene is TRBV11-1, the J gene TRBJ2-5; TRBD1 agrees at 8 bases. CDR1 and CDR2 (germline): SGHAT, FQDESV (reference sequence). The ends lost 7 bases at V and 5 bases at J; junction bases unmatched: 12. The CDR3 loop spans 15 amino acids. The DNA for the CDR3 is TGTGCCAGCACCATGCGTCAGGGGGCGAGGGAGACCCAGTACTTC. The encoded protein is CASTMRQGARETQYF.

The chain employs TRBV19 and TRBJ2-7; D is perhaps TRBD1 or TRBD2 (5 bases each). This CDR3 comprises 13 residues. Germline assignment: CDR1 LNHDA and CDR2 SQIVND (reference sequence). V was clipped by 3 bases and J by 2 bases, with 8 bases between them. Written as DNA, the CDR3 is TGTGCCAGTAGTATCAAGGGACCCTACGAGCAGTACTTC. It specifies CASSIKGPYEQYF.

The chain links TRBV7-9 to TRBJ2-5; D is possibly TRBD2 (5 bases). Germline V CDR1 and CDR2: SEHNR, FQNEAQ (reference sequence). The CDR3 is made up of 16 amino acids. Between the trimmed V and J ends, which lost 1 base and 2 bases, there was a span of 14 bases. The CDR3 sequence: CASSLGGALRQETQYF. The CDR3 DNA reads as TGTGCCAGCAGCTTAGGGGGAGCGTTGAGACAAGAGACCCAGTACTTC.

This clone was seen only once. V is TRBV10-2 and J is TRBJ1-5, with D unclear. Germline CDR1 is WSHSY and CDR2 is SAAADI. The CDR3 totals 13 residues. V was shortened by 0 bases and J by 5 bases, with 5 bases between the two germline ends. CDR3 in DNA: TGCGCCAGCAGTGAGTCGACGTATCAGCCCCAGCATTTT. This gives the protein CASSESTYQPQHF.

The chain carries TRBV13 and TRBJ2-1; the D gene is possibly TRBD2 (5 bases). The germline gives CDR1 PRHDT, CDR2 FYEKMQ (reference sequence). V was clipped by 5 bases and J by 4 bases, with 12 bases between them. The length of the CDR3 is 14 residues. The CDR3 nucleotides are TGTGCCAGCAGCACATCGGGGATTTACAATGAGCAGTTCTTC. Amino acids: CASSTSGIYNEQFF.

This chain links TRBV12-5 with TRBJ2-1; D is unclear. The V gene's germline CDR1 is LGHNT and CDR2 FRNRAP. V lost 10 bases to trimming and J lost 8 bases, with 15 bases between them. This CDR3 has 12 residues. DNA of the CDR3: TGTGCTACTAGTTTGGGTTGGGATGAGCAGTTCTTC. Protein product: CATSLGWDEQFF.

This clone has just a few counts. This chain joins TRBV30 and TRBJ2-7, with 9 bases matching TRBD2. The CDR3 consists of 15 residues. The V segment lost 2 bases and the J segment 3 bases; nucleotides outside the gene matches: 8. CDR1 GTSNPN and CDR2 SVGIG come from the germline V gene (reference sequence). The CDR3 DNA is TGTGCCTGGAGTCCCATGACTAGCGGAATCTACGAGCAGTACTTC. Translation: CAWSPMTSGIYEQYF.

Here the CDR3 DNA reads TGTGCCAGCAGCTTAGCGGGAGGGCCTTTCACAGATACGCAGTATTTT. Its translation is CASSLAGGPFTDTQYF. The chain uses TRBV7-9 and TRBJ2-3; 7 bases fit TRBD2. The CDR3 spans 16 residues. J lost 2 bases, V lost 0 bases, and 5 bases had no gene match. Looked up from germline, CDR1 is SEHNR and CDR2 is FQNEAQ (reference sequence). The full variable domain, completed using reference TRBV7-9 and TRBJ2-3, is DTGVSQNPRHKITKRGQNVTFRCDPISEHNRLYWYRQTLGQGPEFLTYFQNEAQLEKSRLLSDRFSAERPKGSFSTLEIQRTEQGDSAMYLCASSLAGGPFTDTQYFGPGTRLTVL.

This chain connects TRBV28 to TRBJ2-7; TRBD1 matches 9 bases. Germline CDR1 MDHEN, CDR2 SYDVKM. There are 14 residues in the CDR3. V lost 6 bases and J lost 3; bases outside the gene matches: 6. The chain's CDR3 is CASREGTGRYEQYF. CDR3 sequence (DNA): TGTGCCAGCAGGGAGGGGACAGGGCGCTACGAGCAGTACTTC.

Only one count was recorded for this clone. The V and J genes are TRBV28 and TRBJ2-6; D is perhaps TRBD2 (5 bases). The CDR3 runs to 14 residues. The V end was cut by 4 bases, the J end by 5 bases, with 9 bases between. Per the germline V gene, CDR1 is MDHEN and CDR2 is SYDVKM. CDR3 nucleotide sequence: TGTGCCAGCAGTTCCGACTATAGGGCCAACGTCCTGACTTTC. This codes for CASSSDYRANVLTF.

This clone showed up just once. The chain joins TRBV27 to TRBJ2-1; TRBD2 agrees at 13 bases. The CDR3 has 15 residues. Germline V CDR1 and CDR2: MNHEY, SMNVEV (reference sequence). V shed 4 bases, J shed 6 bases, and the junction held 3 bases outside the gene matches. The CDR3 bases are TGTGCCAGCAGTTCCTGGACTAGCGGGAGCAATGAGCAGTTCTTC. This translates into CASSSWTSGSNEQFF.

This clone was seen more than once but under ten times. This chain connects TRBV11-2 to TRBJ2-2; D perhaps matches TRBD1 (5 bases). The V gene lost 4 bases and the J gene lost 6 bases, with 12 bases spanning the gap. The CDR3 loop spans 14 amino acids. Germline V gene lookup returns CDR1 SGHAT and CDR2 FQNNGV. This CDR3 reads CASSWGHSPGELFF. CDR3 sequence (DNA): TGTGCCAGCAGCTGGGGCCATTCGCCCGGGGAGCTGTTTTTT.

The chain recombines TRBV11-2 with TRBJ2-5; D is possibly TRBD1 (6 bases). The CDR3 length is 14 residues. V was clipped by 1 base and J by 4 bases, with 10 bases between them. Germline loops: CDR1 SGHAT, CDR2 FQNNGV. DNA for the CDR3: TGTGCCAGCAGCTTAGTGGGGGCCGGAGAGACCCAGTACTTC. Translated: CASSLVGAGETQYF.

The chain employs TRBV29-1 and TRBJ1-2, with D maybe TRBD1 (6 bases). CDR3 length: 13 amino acids. Germline V gives CDR1 SQVTM, CDR2 ANQGSEA. V was trimmed by 1 base and J by 8 bases, leaving 14 bases between them. The CDR3 sequence: CSVEGAGARGYTF. In DNA form, the CDR3 reads TGCAGCGTTGAAGGGGCGGGGGCAAGAGGCTACACCTTC. Full variable domain (outside the CDR3, taken from reference TRBV29-1 and TRBJ1-2): SAVISQKPSRDICQRGTSLTIQCQVDSQVTMMFWYRQQPGQSLTLIATANQGSEATYESGFVIDKFPISRPNLTFSTLTVSNMSPEDSSIYLCSVEGAGARGYTFGSGTRLTVV.

As DNA, the CDR3 is TGTGCCAGCAGTCTGGGCACAGGGTTTGGCACTGAAGCTTTCTTT. The encoded protein is CASSLGTGFGTEAFF. The gene calls are TRBV5-6 and TRBJ1-1; perhaps TRBD1 as D (6 bases). Germline CDR1 is SGHDT and CDR2 is YYEEEE. The V end lost 5 bases, the J end lost 4 bases, and 18 bases lay between the germline ends. The CDR3 totals 15 residues.